The following is a T cell receptor beta chain sequence with its context. Antigen unknown. Following autologous stem cell transplantation, relapse occurred in every patient, and exposure to brentuximab vedotin varied. The study recorded best responses of complete response, partial response or progressive disease. The entry originates in a study of PD-1 blockade in classical Hodgkin lymphoma. Profiled with immunoSEQ multiplex PCR; TCRdb holds only in-frame clones, not every one. The table lists some 96,000 clones, 65% to 85% of them singletons. General observations from the study: Patients who began taking nivolumab under 1 year after ASCT were left out. The repertoire differences lack a defined cause, possibly disease activity or prior therapy. A reduction in baseline TCR diversity was reportedly seen in newly diagnosed patients relative to healthy donors.

Germline V CDR1 and CDR2: ENHRY, SYGVKD. Trimming cost V 8 bases and J 1 base, with 0 bases left between them. The CDR3 has 11 residues. The receptor was derived from a human donor with classical Hodgkin lymphoma. The chain recombines TRBV10-3 with TRBJ2-6, with D hard to call. Source: peripheral blood mononuclear cells (PBMCs), taken at baseline. CDR3 DNA sequence: TGTGCCATCTCTGGGGCCAACGTCCTGACTTTC. Translation gives CAISGANVLTF.